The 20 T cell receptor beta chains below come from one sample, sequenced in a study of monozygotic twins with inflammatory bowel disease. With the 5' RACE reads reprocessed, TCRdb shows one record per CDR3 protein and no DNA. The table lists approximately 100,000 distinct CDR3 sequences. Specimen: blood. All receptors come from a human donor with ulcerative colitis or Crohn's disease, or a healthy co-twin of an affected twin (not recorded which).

The CDR3 loop is CASSLPSGQGAGGYTF. V is TRBV5-1 and J is TRBJ1-2; the TCRdb call, TRBD1, lacks DNA for checking. The CDR3 is made up of 16 amino acids. Germline assignment: CDR1 SGHRS and CDR2 YFSETQ.

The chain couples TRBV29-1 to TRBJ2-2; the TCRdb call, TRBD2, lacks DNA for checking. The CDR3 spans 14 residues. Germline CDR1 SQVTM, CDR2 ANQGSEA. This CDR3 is CSVGEGPMDGELFF.

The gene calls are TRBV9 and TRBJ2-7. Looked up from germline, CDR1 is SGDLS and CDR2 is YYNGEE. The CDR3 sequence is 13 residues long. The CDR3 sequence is CASSITGNYEQYF.

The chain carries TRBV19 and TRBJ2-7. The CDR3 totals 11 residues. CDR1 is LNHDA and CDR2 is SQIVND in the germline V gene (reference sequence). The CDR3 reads CASSIGNEQYF.

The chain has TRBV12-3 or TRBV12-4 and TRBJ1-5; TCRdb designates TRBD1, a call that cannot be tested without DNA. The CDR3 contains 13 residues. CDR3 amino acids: CASRRQENQPQHF.

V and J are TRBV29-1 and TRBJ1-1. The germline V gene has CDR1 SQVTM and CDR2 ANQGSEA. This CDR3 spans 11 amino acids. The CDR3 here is CSAGLNTEAFF.

The CDR3 here is CASNTRLGPKSSYEQYF. This sequence joins TRBV11-2 and TRBJ2-7; TCRdb reports TRBD2, a call that lacks DNA to check it against. CDR1 SGHAT and CDR2 FQNNGV come from the germline V gene. The CDR3 extends over 17 amino acids.

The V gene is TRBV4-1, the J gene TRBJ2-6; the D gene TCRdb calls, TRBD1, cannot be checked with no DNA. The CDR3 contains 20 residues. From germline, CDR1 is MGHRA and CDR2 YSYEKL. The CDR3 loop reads CASSSRQGKLLSSGANVLTF.

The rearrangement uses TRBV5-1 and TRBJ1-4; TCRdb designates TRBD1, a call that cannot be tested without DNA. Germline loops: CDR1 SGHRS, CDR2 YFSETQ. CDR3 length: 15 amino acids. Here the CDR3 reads CASSLRPGRGEKLFF.

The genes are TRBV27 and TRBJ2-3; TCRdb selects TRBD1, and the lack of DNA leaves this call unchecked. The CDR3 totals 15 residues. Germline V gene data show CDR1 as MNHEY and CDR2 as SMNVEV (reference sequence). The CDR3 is CASSLGAGGTDTQYF.

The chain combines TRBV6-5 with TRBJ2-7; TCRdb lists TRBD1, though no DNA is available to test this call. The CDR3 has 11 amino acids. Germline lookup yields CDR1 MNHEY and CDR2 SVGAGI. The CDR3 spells CASSGGYELYF.

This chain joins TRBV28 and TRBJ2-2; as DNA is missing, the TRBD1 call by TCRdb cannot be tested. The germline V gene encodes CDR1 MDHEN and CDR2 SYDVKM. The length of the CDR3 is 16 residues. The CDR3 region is CASRTDTGGDTGELFF.

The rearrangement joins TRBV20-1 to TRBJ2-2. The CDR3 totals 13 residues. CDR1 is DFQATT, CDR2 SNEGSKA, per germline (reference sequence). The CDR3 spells CSASGRPTGELFF.

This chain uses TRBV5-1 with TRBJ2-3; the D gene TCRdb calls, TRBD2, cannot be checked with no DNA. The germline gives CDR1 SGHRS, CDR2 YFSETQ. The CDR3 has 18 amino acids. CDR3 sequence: CASSPGTSGGHSTDTQYF.

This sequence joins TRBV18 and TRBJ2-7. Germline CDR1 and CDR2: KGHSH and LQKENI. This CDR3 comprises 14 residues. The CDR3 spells CASSPLGSGYEQYF.

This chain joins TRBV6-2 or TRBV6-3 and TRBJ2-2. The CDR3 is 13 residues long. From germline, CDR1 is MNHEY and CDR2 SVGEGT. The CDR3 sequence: CASTGPYTGELFF.

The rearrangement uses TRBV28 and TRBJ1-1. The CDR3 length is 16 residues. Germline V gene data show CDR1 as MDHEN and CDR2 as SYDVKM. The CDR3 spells CASSTFTGREGTEAFF.

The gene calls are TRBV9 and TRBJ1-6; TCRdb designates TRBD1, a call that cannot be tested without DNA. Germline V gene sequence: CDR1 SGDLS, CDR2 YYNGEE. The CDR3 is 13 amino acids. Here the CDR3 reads CASSGDRGTPLHF.

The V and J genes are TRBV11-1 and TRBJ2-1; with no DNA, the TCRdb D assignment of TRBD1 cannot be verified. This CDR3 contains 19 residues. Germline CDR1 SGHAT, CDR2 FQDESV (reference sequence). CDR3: CASSIQGQASGIAYNEQFF.

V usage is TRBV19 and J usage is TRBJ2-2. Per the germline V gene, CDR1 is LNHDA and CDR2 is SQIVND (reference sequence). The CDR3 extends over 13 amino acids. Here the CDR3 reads CASSGSLTGELFF.